These 2 T cell receptor beta chains originate from one sample sequenced in a study of T cell repertoires in cytomegalovirus infection (dated by TCRdb to the late 2010s). The sequencer was an Illumina HiSeq 1500. The raw public data were reprocessed by TCRdb itself: fastp quality trimming at Q25, MiXCR clonotype calling, in-frame beta chains only. One record per CDR3 amino acid sequence lists the most common genes and DNA. The sample includes around 260,000 distinct CDR3 sequences, with about 26% observed a single time. In total, the top ten clones hold roughly 13% of the sample. The sequenced material came from PBMCs. All receptors come from a human donor in good health (CMV status not recorded). Some clones in this sample may be carry-over from other donors' samples.

In regard to this clonotype: Relative to the germline gene, one junction end is altered; a read error may explain this. The rearrangement joins TRBV29-1 to TRBJ2-5; D may be TRBD1 (6 bases). In germline, CDR1 is SQVTM, CDR2 ANQGSEA. The CDR3 covers 13 residues. CDR3 sequence reads: CSVEAGARETQYF. Written as DNA, the CDR3 is TGCAGCGTGGAAGCAGGGGCGAGAGAGACCCAGTACTTC.

This clonotype showed up just a few times. The chain carries TRBV7-2 and TRBJ1-5; D unresolved. Germline values: CDR1 SGHTA, CDR2 FQGNSA. The CDR3 covers 15 residues. V lost 2 bases, J lost 0 bases, and 8 bases lay in between. The DNA of the CDR3 is TGTGCCAGCAGCTTAAGGGCGAGTAGCAATCAGCCCCAGCATTTT. Translation: CASSLRASSNQPQHF.